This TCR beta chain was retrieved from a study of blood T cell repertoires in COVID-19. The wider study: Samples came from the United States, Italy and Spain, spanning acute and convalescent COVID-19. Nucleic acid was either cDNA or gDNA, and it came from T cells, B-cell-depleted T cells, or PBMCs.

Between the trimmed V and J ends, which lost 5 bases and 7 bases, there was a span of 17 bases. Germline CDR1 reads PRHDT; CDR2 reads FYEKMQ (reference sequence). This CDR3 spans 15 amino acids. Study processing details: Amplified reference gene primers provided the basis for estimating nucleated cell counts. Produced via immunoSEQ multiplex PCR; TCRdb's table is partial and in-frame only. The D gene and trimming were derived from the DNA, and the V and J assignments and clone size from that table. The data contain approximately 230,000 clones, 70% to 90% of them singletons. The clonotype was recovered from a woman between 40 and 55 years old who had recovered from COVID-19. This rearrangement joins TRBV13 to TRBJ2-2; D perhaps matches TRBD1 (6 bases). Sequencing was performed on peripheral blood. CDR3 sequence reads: CASSLHRASHGELFF. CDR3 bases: TGTGCCAGCAGCCTTCACAGGGCCTCTCACGGGGAGCTGTTTTTT.